This TCR beta chain was captured by sequencing in a study of blood T cell repertoires in COVID-19 (dated by TCRdb to 2018 to 2020). Background on the whole study: Recovered participants in ImmuneRACE Cohort 3 were defined by two consecutive negative NP/OP PCR tests, clearance by a healthcare professional, or resolution of symptoms. The samples were drawn from the first 160 participants of the ongoing ImmuneRACE study and from 1,254 subjects provided by 6 global collaborators. HLA class I and class II types, where available, came from metadata supplied by the sample provider rather than from assay-based typing. The repertoires were made available in a free public database intended to serve as a resource for research on the immune response to SARS-CoV-2. The sample metadata nearly always contained a de-identified subject ID, COVID-19 status, age in years and sex. Deeply sampled blood TCRbeta repertoires from subjects exposed to, actively infected with, or recovered from COVID-19 were included in the dataset. The collaborator samples originated in the United States, Italy and Spain and spanned the acute and convalescent phases of COVID-19. The prospective study material was composed of cDNA or gDNA derived from T cells, B-cell-depleted T cells, or PBMCs.

In the prospective study, participants were roughly 18 to 100 years old, resided in approximately 25 geographic areas of the United States, and were enrolled through a virtual design. In the prospective study, cohorts were assigned on the basis of participant-reported clinical history obtained from a screening survey and a study questionnaire. Mobile phlebotomists in the prospective study collected whole blood, serum and a nasopharyngeal or oropharyngeal swab from every participant. Prospective study participants could optionally give additional blood draws and questionnaires over an approximately two-month period. Before DNA extraction, prospective study blood samples were shipped either frozen or at room temperature. The CDR3 goes from the cysteine to the phenylalanine over 17 residues. Solely the CDR3 DNA is kept, with 51 bases framed from the first base. Germline trimming: 3 bases from V, 0 bases from J; junction bases outside gene matches: 7. According to the germline V gene, CDR1 reads ENHRY and CDR2 reads SYGVKD.

Study-wide findings and limitations: Clinical and demographic metadata were provided uncurated, with the amount varying by source and participant.

TCRbeta CDR3 regions were amplified from genomic DNA by means of the immunoSEQ Assay, a bias-controlled multiplex PCR. Per the source publication's procedure: The number of nucleated cells in each sample was estimated by amplification of reference gene primers within the assay. To quantify the absolute abundance of each unique TCRbeta CDR3 rearrangement, sequence reads were collapsed and filtered. For each sample, productive Simpson clonality was calculated as the square root of Simpson's diversity index over productive rearrangements. TCRdb retrieved this table from immuneACCESS and kept in-frame rearrangements only. Not all clones are present; in checked studies, unresolved V genes account for under half, and no reason is known for the remainder. That table gives V, J and clone size, and the DNA gave D and trimming. The sample includes fewer than 250,000 clones, with about nine tenths observed a single time. The ten largest clones capture roughly 7.1% of the sample.

This clone was seen a handful of times. The antigen it recognizes is unknown. Base qualities are missing; no much larger clone stands one base away. The sequence came from a man aged 25 to 40 in a cohort exposed to, infected with or recovered from COVID-19 (not recorded which). The sequencing input was PBMCs or T cells enriched from blood (not recorded which). The chain is encoded by TRBV10-3 joined to TRBJ1-1, with 10 bases in between that match TRBD1. Here is the DNA: TGTGCCATCAGTGACCCCAGGACAGGGGGAATGAACACTGAAGCTTTCTTT. This sequence encodes CAISDPRTGGMNTEAFF.